The 6 T cell receptor beta chains listed next were all sequenced from one sample in a study of T cells in women clearing cervical HPV infection. The assay was immunoSEQ multiplex PCR, and TCRdb's table has in-frame clones only and misses some. Recorded for this sample: 25,000 to 35,000 clones. Source material: blood buffy coat. The origin of the receptors is a woman aged 18 to 75 with a cervical HPV16 infection that either progressed to CIN3+ or cleared (not recorded which).

With regard to this clone: The read ends 3 residues before the CDR3 terminus; that terminus is restored from the germline J gene. This chain uses TRBV6-1 with TRBJ2-3; unclear D gene. Between the trimmed V and J ends, which lost 0 bases and 5 bases, there was a span of 6 bases. The CDR3 sequence is 13 residues long. Germline CDR1 MNHNS, CDR2 SASEGT. CDR3 sequence reads: CASSEAPGDTQYF. CDR3 DNA (partial): TGTGCCAGCAGTGAAGCGCCGGGAGATACG.

In the case of this clone: The read ends 3 residues before the CDR3 terminus; that terminus is restored from the germline J gene. The chain combines TRBV11-3 with TRBJ1-4, with a weak D call TRBD1 (5 bases). Germline V gene lookup returns CDR1 SGHNT and CDR2 YENEEA. CDR3 length: 13 amino acids. The CDR3 bases that were read are TGTGCCAGCAGCGCGGGGGGGGACGCTCAA. Protein product: CASSAGGDAQ. The full CDR3 is CASSAGGDAQLFF.

About this clone: Coverage ceases 3 residues before the CDR3 finishes, and the germline J gene fills in the end. The rearrangement links TRBV20-1 to TRBJ2-5; 7 bases line up with TRBD2. The CDR3 is 13 residues long. With 0 bases clipped from V and 5 bases from J, the junction kept 3 bases outside the gene matches. CDR1 DFQATT and CDR2 SNEGSKA come from the germline V gene (reference sequence). CDR3 in amino acids: CSARDGGRETQYF. The sequenced CDR3 bases are TGCAGTGCTAGAGACGGGGGGAGGGAGACC.

As concerns this clone: The read ends 3 residues shy of where the CDR3 ends; the end is completed using the germline J gene. The V and J genes are TRBV11-2 and TRBJ1-2; a possible D gene is TRBD1 (6 bases). Trimming removed 5 bases from V and 7 bases from J, with 20 bases in between. This CDR3 contains 15 residues. CDR1 and CDR2 (germline): SGHAT, FQNNGV. The CDR3 region is CASSQTGFKEGGYTF. Incomplete CDR3 DNA: TGTGCCAGCAGCCAAACAGGGTTTAAGGAGGGTGGC. The full variable domain, completed using reference TRBV11-2 and TRBJ1-2, is EAGVAQSPRYKIIEKRQSVAFWCNPISGHATLYWYQQILGQGPKLLIQFQNNGVVDDSQLPKDRFSAERLKGVDSTLKIQPAKLEDSAVYLCASSQTGFKEGGYTFGSGTRLTVV.

Turning to this clone: Sequencing ends 3 residues short of the CDR3 end; the germline J gene provides the rest. This sequence joins TRBV18 and TRBJ1-3; tentatively, D is TRBD1 (5 bases). Between the trimmed V and J ends, which lost 1 base and 3 bases, there was a span of 10 bases. This CDR3 comprises 15 residues. Germline assignment: CDR1 KGHSH and CDR2 LQKENI. The DNA read from the CDR3 is TGTGCCAGCTCACCACGGGCAGGGAGTGGAAACACC. It translates to CASSPRAGSGNT. The complete CDR3 sequence is CASSPRAGSGNTIYF.

Of note for this clone: The read falls 3 residues short of the CDR3 end, and the missing part is taken from the germline J gene. J is TRBJ2-2 and V is TRBV19, with 7 positions matching TRBD1. The germline V gene encodes CDR1 LNHDA and CDR2 SQIVND (reference sequence). This CDR3 has 14 residues. Unmatched junction bases numbered 4, after V lost 3 bases and J lost 6 bases. The CDR3 protein is CASSMGQGAGELFF. The sequenced part of the CDR3 DNA is TGTGCCAGTAGTATGGGTCAGGGGGCCGGGGAG.